The 20 T cell receptor beta chains listed next were all sequenced from one sample in a study of vaccination effects on CD4 cells after COVID-19. Profiled with immunoSEQ multiplex PCR; TCRdb holds only in-frame clones, not every one. The sample yields 25,000 to 35,000 clones, over 80% seen once. ViraFEST assay sequencing came after antigen-specific CD4+ T cells were expanded with viral peptide pools. Culture lasted over 9 days before CD4+ T cell isolation. Every participant took two doses of the BNT162b2 or mRNA-1273 vaccine. These TCRs are of unknown antigen specificity. The sample in question was CD4+ T cells from PBMCs cultured with SARS-CoV-2 spike peptides, obtained after COVID-19 vaccination. The receptors were sampled from a human donor who received a COVID-19 vaccine. Some clones in this sample may be carry-over from other donors' samples.

The genes are TRBV24-1 and TRBJ1-1, with TRBD1 matching 8 bases. Germline-derived CDR1 and CDR2 are KGHDR and SFDVKD. V lost 2 bases and J lost 10; bases outside the gene matches: 8. The CDR3 consists of 14 residues. CDR3 sequence (DNA): TGTGCCACCAGTGATTCTCAAACAGGGGGGTTAGCTTTCTTT. This codes for CATSDSQTGGLAFF.

The chain has TRBV19 and TRBJ2-3; D is ambiguous. V lost 10 bases to trimming and J lost 3 bases, with 17 bases between them. This CDR3 region has 14 residues. Germline assignment: CDR1 LNHDA and CDR2 SQIVND (reference sequence). The CDR3 loop is CATRLQAGTDTQYF. The CDR3 DNA reads TGTGCCACCCGACTCCAGGCCGGAACAGATACGCAGTATTTT.

The chain joins TRBV24-1 to TRBJ2-3, with D maybe TRBD1 (6 bases). Trimming cost V 2 bases and J 0 bases, with 14 bases left between them. This CDR3 region has 17 residues. The germline V gene encodes CDR1 KGHDR and CDR2 SFDVKD. CDR3 in amino acids: CATSDSLGTRSTDTQYF. The CDR3 nucleotides read TGTGCCACCAGTGATTCTTTAGGGACACGCAGCACAGATACGCAGTATTTT.

This clone has only a few counts. The chain joins TRBV19 to TRBJ1-2, with D perhaps TRBD1 (6 bases). The CDR3 is made up of 16 amino acids. Germline CDR1 and CDR2: LNHDA and SQIVND (reference sequence). Trimming removed 6 bases from V and 0 bases from J, with 17 bases in between. CDR3 residues: CASRLRTARPNYGYTF. The DNA for the CDR3 is TGTGCCAGTAGGCTTCGGACAGCCCGTCCTAACTATGGCTACACCTTC.

The chain carries TRBV6-5 and TRBJ2-1; 11 nucleotides line up with TRBD2. The CDR3 is 14 residues long. Germline CDR1 reads MNHEY; CDR2 reads SVGAGI. With V trimmed by 6 bases and J by 7 bases, 5 bases remained unmatched. The CDR3 DNA is TGTGCCAGCAGCGTAGCGGGGGGGAGGAATGAGCAGTTCTTC. Its translation is CASSVAGGRNEQFF.

This clone was seen just once. The V call is TRBV3-1 (or the pseudogene TRBV3-2), the J call TRBJ1-1, with 9 bases lining up with TRBD1. Germline lookup yields CDR1 LGHDT and CDR2 YNNKEL (reference sequence). V lost 4 bases to trimming and J lost 6 bases; unmatched junction nucleotides: 12. The CDR3 spans 16 residues. The CDR3 spells CASSPGTGKGTAEAFF. CDR3 DNA sequence: TGTGCCAGCAGCCCCGGGACAGGGAAAGGAACTGCTGAAGCTTTCTTT.

The chain is built from TRBV7-3 and TRBJ2-6; D uncertain. The CDR3 extends over 16 amino acids. Trimming stripped 3 bases from V and 1 base from J, with 10 bases between. Looked up from germline, CDR1 is SGHTA and CDR2 is FQGTGA. CDR3 amino acids: CASSFDPTSGANVLTF. Here the CDR3 DNA reads TGTGCCAGCAGCTTTGACCCCACTTCTGGGGCCAACGTCCTGACTTTC.

This chain links TRBV7-6 with TRBJ2-1, with D unresolved. In germline, CDR1 is SGHVS, CDR2 FNYEAQ. Trimming took 2 bases from V and 5 from J, leaving 7 bases between them. This CDR3 is 13 amino acids long. CDR3 loop: CASSLPLNNEQFF. CDR3 in DNA: TGTGCCAGCAGCTTACCACTAAACAATGAGCAGTTCTTC.

The chain employs TRBV6-5 and TRBJ1-5, with TRBD1 matching over 9 bases. From germline, CDR1 is MNHEY and CDR2 SVGAGI. The CDR3 spans 14 residues. V was pared by 8 bases and J by 5 bases, with 7 bases of the junction left unmatched. The CDR3 loop reads CASSRQGGDQPQHF. The DNA of the CDR3 is TGTGCCAGCTCTCGACAGGGGGGGGATCAGCCCCAGCATTTT.

This chain connects TRBV6-2 or TRBV6-3 to TRBJ2-7; D is undetermined. The CDR3 runs to 13 residues. Germline CDR1 is MNHEY and CDR2 is SVGEGT. Trimming removed 2 bases from V and 1 base from J, with 6 bases in between. The CDR3 DNA follows: TGTGCCAGCAGTTACCCTGGGTCCTACGAGCAGTACGTC. Amino acid sequence: CASSYPGSYEQYV.

The chain recombines TRBV6-6 with TRBJ2-5; tentatively, D is TRBD2 (6 bases). From germline, CDR1 is MNHNY and CDR2 SVGAGI (reference sequence). This CDR3 has 14 amino acids. Deletions cut 2 bases from V and 5 bases from J, with 12 bases between. CDR3 nucleotides: TGTGCCAGCAGTTACGGATCTAGCGTGGAGACCCAGTACTTC. Translation gives CASSYGSSVETQYF.

This clone appeared a few times. This chain connects TRBV19 to TRBJ2-1; TRBD1 matches 9 bases. The germline V gene has CDR1 LNHDA and CDR2 SQIVND (reference sequence). The V and J ends lost 10 bases and 6 bases, in that order; junction bases with no gene match: 7. The CDR3 runs to 13 residues. CDR3 loop: CATKDRGGNEQFF. The CDR3 DNA follows: TGTGCCACTAAGGACAGGGGTGGCAATGAGCAGTTCTTC.

A single count supports this clone. The chain is built from TRBV28 and TRBJ1-5; no clear D gene. V lost 5 bases to trimming and J lost 3 bases, with 17 bases between them. CDR3 size: 16 residues. Germline V gene sequence: CDR1 MDHEN, CDR2 SYDVKM. This chain's CDR3 is CASSPSLGRINQPQHF. In DNA form, the CDR3 reads TGTGCCAGCAGTCCAAGTCTCGGACGGATCAATCAGCCCCAGCATTTT.

The chain employs TRBV2 and TRBJ1-3; D perhaps matches TRBD1 (5 bases). The V gene's germline CDR1 is SNHLY and CDR2 FYNNEI. V lost 5 bases and J lost 0, with 14 bases in between. CDR3 length equals 16 residues. The CDR3: CASSMGTVSSGNTIYF. The CDR3 coding sequence is TGTGCCAGCAGTATGGGGACGGTGAGCTCTGGAAACACCATATATTTT.

This clone was observed a few times. This sequence joins TRBV4-1 and TRBJ1-4; D is uncertain. The V end lost 1 base, the J end lost 7 bases, and 13 bases lay between the germline ends. The CDR3 spans 15 residues. Germline CDR1 MGHRA, CDR2 YSYEKL. The CDR3 nucleotides are TGCGCCAGCAGCCAAGTGGAAATGGAGGCTGAAAAACTGTTTTTT. The encoded protein is CASSQVEMEAEKLFF.

V usage is TRBV12-3 or TRBV12-4 and J usage is TRBJ2-2; D gene unclear. V shed 8 bases and J shed 2 bases, with 6 bases lying between them. The CDR3 loop spans 12 amino acids. This CDR3 is CASGLNTGELFF. CDR3 nucleotides: TGTGCCAGCGGATTAAACACCGGGGAGCTGTTTTTT.

V is TRBV2 and J is TRBJ1-1, with unresolved D. The CDR3 covers 13 residues. V gave up 1 base and J gave up 1 base, with 4 bases separating them. Per the germline V gene, CDR1 is SNHLY and CDR2 is FYNNEI. The CDR3: CASSEERNTEAFF. CDR3 coding DNA: TGTGCCAGCAGTGAAGAACGGAACACTGAAGCTTTCTTT.

This clone is categorized as medium-sized. A read error may produce the germline difference seen at one junction end. The chain has TRBV18 and TRBJ1-1; D not resolved. CDR3 length equals 17 residues. In germline, CDR1 is KGHSH, CDR2 LQKENI. CDR3 in amino acids: CASSSPSISAMNTEAFF. The CDR3 DNA reads as TGTGCCAGCTCATCACCCTCGATCTCAGCAATGAACACTGAAGCTTTCTTT.

This chain connects TRBV5-1 to TRBJ2-1; a weak D match, TRBD2 (7 bases). With 4 bases removed from V and 0 bases from J, the gap between germline ends came to 17 bases. CDR3 length: 17 residues. Per germline, CDR1 SGHRS and CDR2 YFSETQ. The CDR3 protein is CASSPRRGQDSYNEQFF. In DNA form, the CDR3 reads TGCGCCAGCAGCCCAAGGCGGGGGCAAGACTCCTACAATGAGCAGTTCTTC.

V usage is TRBV12-3 or TRBV12-4 and J usage is TRBJ2-7; 7 nucleotides line up with TRBD1. The V and J ends lost 5 bases and 10 bases, in that order; junction bases with no gene match: 11. This CDR3 contains 13 residues. DNA for the CDR3: TGTGCCAGCAGTGCGAACCAACAGGGGAGACAGTACGTC. As protein: CASSANQQGRQYV.